This entry features one T cell receptor beta chain sequence. The sample is drawn from a study of shared T cell receptors in the human thymus. Only in-frame clones appear in the TCRdb table, and some are missing; sequencing was by immunoSEQ multiplex PCR. The sample shows hundreds of thousands of clones, 70% to 90% of them seen only once. These data are also associated with another study on human thymus T cells. That work adds: Immunologically healthy infants in Finland undergoing congenital heart defect surgery were the donors. Resections that were taken during corrective heart surgery supplied the thymus tissue.

The sample taken for sequencing was thymocytes. The clonotype originates from a boy younger than two with a congenital heart defect.

The CDR3 nucleotides read TGTGCCAGCAGCTGCGGTCAGGGGAACTATGGCTACACCTTC. Translating gives CASSCGQGNYGYTF. The gene calls are TRBV5-6 and TRBJ1-2; tentatively, D is TRBD1 (6 bases). Germline CDR1 and CDR2: SGHDT and YYEEEE. The CDR3 contains 14 residues. Trimming cost V 3 bases and J 2 bases, with 11 bases left between them. The full variable domain, rest sourced from reference TRBV5-6 and TRBJ1-2, is DAGVTQSPTHLIKTRGQQVTLRCSPKSGHDTVSWYQQALGQGPQFIFQYYEEEERQRGNFPDRFSGHQFPNYSSELNVNALLLGDSALYLCASSCGQGNYGYTFGSGTRLTVV.